This entry lists 10 T cell receptor beta chains sequenced from one sample in a study of blood T cell repertoires in COVID-19. Sequencing used immunoSEQ multiplex PCR; TCRdb keeps in-frame clones, though not all of them. Altogether a few hundred thousand clones are present, about four fifths being singletons, with the ten largest covering 0.85% to 1.2%. Sequencing was performed on peripheral blood. These receptors were taken from a human donor with acute or convalescent COVID-19. The donor label of this sample is uncertain.

This clone occurred once. CDR3 nucleotides: TGCGCCAGCAGCTTGGCCCCTAGCGGGGGGACCCAAGAGACCCAGTACTTC. This translates into CASSLAPSGGTQETQYF. This chain uses TRBV5-1 with TRBJ2-5; 11 nucleotides match TRBD2. V shed 0 bases and J 1 base; nucleotides not matched to a gene: 5. CDR1 SGHRS and CDR2 YFSETQ come from the germline V gene. The CDR3 contains 17 residues.

V gene TRBV19 combines with J gene TRBJ2-7; TRBD2 matches at 8 bases. Germline V gene sequence: CDR1 LNHDA, CDR2 SQIVND (reference sequence). This CDR3 has 15 residues. Losses at the gene ends were 1 base for V and 3 bases for J; bases not matched to a gene: 5. This chain's CDR3 is CASSIVPGGIYEQYF. CDR3 in DNA: TGTGCCAGTAGTATAGTCCCGGGAGGGATCTACGAGCAGTACTTC.

V gene TRBV5-5 combines with J gene TRBJ1-1; unclear D gene. CDR1 SGHKS and CDR2 YYEKEE come from the germline V gene (reference sequence). This CDR3 has 16 residues. V gave up 0 bases and J gave up 1 base, with 13 bases separating them. The CDR3 reads CASSLVLMGRNTEAFF. The CDR3 coding sequence is TGTGCCAGCAGCTTGGTATTGATGGGCAGGAACACTGAAGCTTTCTTT.

This chain connects TRBV7-6 to TRBJ1-1, with a tentative D call TRBD1 (6 bases). Trimming cost V 4 bases and J 6 bases, with 18 bases left between them. CDR1 is SGHVS and CDR2 is FNYEAQ in the germline V gene. The CDR3 has 15 residues. The CDR3 DNA sequence: TGTGCCAGCAGCTCCCAGGGGATCCAGGGTGCTGAAGCTTTCTTT. It codes for CASSSQGIQGAEAFF. Together with reference TRBV7-6 and TRBJ1-1, the CDR3 gives the full variable domain: GAGVSQSPRYKVTKRGQDVALRCDPISGHVSLYWYRQALGQGPEFLTYFNYEAQQDKSGLPNDRFSAERPEGSISTLTIQRTEQRDSAMYRCASSSQGIQGAEAFFGQGTRLTVV.

The chain uses TRBV27 and TRBJ1-2; 8 bases line up with TRBD1. Germline V gene sequence: CDR1 MNHEY, CDR2 SMNVEV (reference sequence). J was trimmed by 4 bases and V by 5 bases; bases with no gene match: 6. The CDR3 spans 14 residues. The chain's CDR3 is CASSPGQVIYGYTF. CDR3 DNA sequence: TGTGCCAGCAGTCCGGGACAGGTTATCTATGGCTACACCTTC.

This clone was seen only a few times. The rearrangement links TRBV7-9 to TRBJ2-5, with 12 positions matching TRBD2. The CDR3 has 14 residues. Germline CDR1 is SEHNR and CDR2 is FQNEAQ (reference sequence). The trim removed 2 bases at V and 6 bases at J, leaving 1 base unmatched. CDR3 loop: CASSLLAGGKTQYF. CDR3 DNA: TGTGCCAGCAGCTTACTAGCGGGGGGGAAGACCCAGTACTTC.

V gene TRBV5-1 combines with J gene TRBJ2-7, with TRBD1 identical over 7 bases. The CDR3 has 15 amino acids. V gave up 6 bases and J gave up 2 bases; unmatched junction bases: 11. Germline V gene lookup returns CDR1 SGHRS and CDR2 YFSETQ. CDR3 bases: TGCGCCAGCAACCTCGGGACAGTTTCCCCCTACGAGCAGTACTTC. This sequence encodes CASNLGTVSPYEQYF.

V usage is TRBV7-5 and J usage is TRBJ1-6. TRBV7-5 is listed as a pseudogene. The CDR3 is made up of 14 amino acids. The CDR3 region has the DNA TGTGTCAGAAGCTTAGGGCAGACTCATTCACCCCTCCACTTT. Protein product: CVRSLGQTHSPLHF.

The rearrangement uses TRBV6-1 and TRBJ1-3, with 10 bases aligning to TRBD1. With V trimmed by 3 bases and J by 7 bases, 6 bases remained unmatched. The V gene's germline CDR1 is MNHNS and CDR2 SASEGT. The CDR3 consists of 15 residues. Here the CDR3 reads CASSDRTGGGNTIYF. The CDR3 DNA is TGTGCCAGCAGTGACCGGACAGGGGGTGGGAACACCATATATTTT.

The rearrangement uses TRBV5-1 and TRBJ2-1; D uncertain. Germline CDR1 is SGHRS and CDR2 is YFSETQ. This CDR3 has 14 residues. The V end was cut by 0 bases, the J end by 4 bases, with 8 bases between. The CDR3 region is CASSLAAQYNEQFF. CDR3 sequence (DNA): TGCGCCAGCAGCTTGGCTGCCCAGTACAATGAGCAGTTCTTC.